Listed here are 2 T cell receptor beta chains from one sample, sequenced in a study of T cells in Graves' hyperthyroidism and ophthalmopathy. Amplified TCR beta CDR3 regions derived from RNA transcripts. The study used the HTBI primer set for a first-round RT-PCR of the TCR CDR3. From the multiplex PCR reads, TCRdb called clonotypes with MiXCR, one entry per CDR3 protein. The sample includes approximately 200,000 distinct CDR3 sequences, roughly 18% of them seen just once. The sample comprised blood. These receptors were obtained from a middle-aged man with Graves' hyperthyroidism.

V is TRBV9 and J is TRBJ2-5; unclear D gene. The CDR3 length is 12 residues. Germline V gene lookup returns CDR1 SGDLS and CDR2 YYNGEE. Trimming cost V 3 bases and J 7 bases, with 10 bases left between them. DNA of the CDR3: TGTGCCAGCAGCGCGGAGAAGGGGACCCAGTACTTC. It translates to CASSAEKGTQYF.

Many counts were recorded for this clonotype. The rearrangement joins TRBV11-3 to TRBJ2-1; D not resolved. Germline values: CDR1 SGHNT, CDR2 YENEEA. There are 13 residues in the CDR3. V shed 3 bases and J shed 5 bases, with 8 bases lying between them. CDR3 nucleotides: TGTGCCAGCAGCTTCCGGGCCAACAATGAGCAGTTCTTC. The encoded protein is CASSFRANNEQFF.